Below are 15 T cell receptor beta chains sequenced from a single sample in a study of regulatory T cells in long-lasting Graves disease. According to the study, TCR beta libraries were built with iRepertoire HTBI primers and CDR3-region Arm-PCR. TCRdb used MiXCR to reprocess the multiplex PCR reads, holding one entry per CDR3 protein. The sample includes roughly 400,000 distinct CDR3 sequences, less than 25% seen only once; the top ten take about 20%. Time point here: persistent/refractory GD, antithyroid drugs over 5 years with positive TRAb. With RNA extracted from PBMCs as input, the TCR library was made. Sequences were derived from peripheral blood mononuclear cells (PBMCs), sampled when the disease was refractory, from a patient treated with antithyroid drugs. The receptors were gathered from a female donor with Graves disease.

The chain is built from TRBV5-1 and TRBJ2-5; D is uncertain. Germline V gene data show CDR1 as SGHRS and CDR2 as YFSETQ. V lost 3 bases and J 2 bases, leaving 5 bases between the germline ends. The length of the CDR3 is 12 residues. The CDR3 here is CASSSTQETQYF. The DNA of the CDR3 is TGCGCCAGCAGCTCTACACAAGAGACCCAGTACTTC.

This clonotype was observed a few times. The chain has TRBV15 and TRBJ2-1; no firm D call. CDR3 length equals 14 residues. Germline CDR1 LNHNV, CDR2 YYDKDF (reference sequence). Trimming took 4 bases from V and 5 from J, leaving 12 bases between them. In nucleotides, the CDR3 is TGTGCCACCAGCACGGAGCCGGAAGACAATGAGCAGTTCTTC. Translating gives CATSTEPEDNEQFF.

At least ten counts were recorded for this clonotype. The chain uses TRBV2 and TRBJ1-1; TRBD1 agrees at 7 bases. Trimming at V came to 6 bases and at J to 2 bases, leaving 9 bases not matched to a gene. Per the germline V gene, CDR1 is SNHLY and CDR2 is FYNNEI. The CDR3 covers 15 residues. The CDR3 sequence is CASRTDDRVNTEAFF. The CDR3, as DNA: TGTGCCAGCAGGACCGACGACAGGGTTAACACTGAAGCTTTCTTT.

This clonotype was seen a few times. The CDR3, as DNA: TGCGCCAGCAGTTTACGAAGTCCGACAGGGTTAGGCTATGGCTACACCTTC. Amino acid sequence: CASSLRSPTGLGYGYTF. This chain joins TRBV10-1 and TRBJ1-2; 7 nucleotides agree with TRBD1. The CDR3 covers 17 residues. The junction had 16 bases not matched to a gene; V was cut back by 5 bases and J by 4 bases. CDR1 and CDR2 (germline): WNHNN, SYGVQD (reference sequence).

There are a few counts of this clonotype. CDR3 sequence: CSVYGQASNYGYTF. CDR3 DNA: TGCAGCGTCTACGGACAGGCTTCTAACTATGGCTACACCTTC. The chain employs TRBV29-1 and TRBJ1-2; 7 nucleotides line up with TRBD1. Looked up from germline, CDR1 is SQVTM and CDR2 is ANQGSEA. CDR3 length: 14 residues. The J segment lost 0 bases and the V segment lost 6 bases, leaving 7 bases of the junction unmatched.

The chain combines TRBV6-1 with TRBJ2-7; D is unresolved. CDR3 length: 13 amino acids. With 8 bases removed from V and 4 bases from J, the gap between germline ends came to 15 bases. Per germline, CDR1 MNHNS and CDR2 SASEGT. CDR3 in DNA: TGTGCCAGCTTCCCCGGGTCCAGATACGAGCAGTACTTC. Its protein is CASFPGSRYEQYF.

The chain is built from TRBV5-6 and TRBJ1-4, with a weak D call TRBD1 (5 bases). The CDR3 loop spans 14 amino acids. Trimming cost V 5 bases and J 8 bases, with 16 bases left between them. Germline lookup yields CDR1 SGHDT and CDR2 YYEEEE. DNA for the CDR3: TGTGCCAGCAGGGTTGGGGGACTTAACGAAAAACTGTTTTTT. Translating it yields CASRVGGLNEKLFF.

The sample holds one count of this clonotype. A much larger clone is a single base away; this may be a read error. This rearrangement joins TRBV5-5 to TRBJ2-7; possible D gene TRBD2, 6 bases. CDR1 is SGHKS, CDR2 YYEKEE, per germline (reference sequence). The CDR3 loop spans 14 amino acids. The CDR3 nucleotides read TGTGCCAGCAGCTTGGCCTATTTGACGGGAGAGCATTACTTC. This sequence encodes CASSLAYLTGEHYF.

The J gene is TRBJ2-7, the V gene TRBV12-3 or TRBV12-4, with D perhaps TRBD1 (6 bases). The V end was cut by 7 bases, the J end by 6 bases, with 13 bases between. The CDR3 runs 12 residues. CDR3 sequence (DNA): TGTGCCAGCAAAACAGGGATTGGCGAGCAGTACTTC. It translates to CASKTGIGEQYF.

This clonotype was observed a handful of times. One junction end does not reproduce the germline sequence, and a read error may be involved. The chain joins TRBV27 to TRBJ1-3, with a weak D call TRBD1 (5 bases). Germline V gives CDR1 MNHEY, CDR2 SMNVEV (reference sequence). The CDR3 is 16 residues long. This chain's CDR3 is CASSFPRTPPGNTIYF. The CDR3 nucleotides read TGTGCCAGCAGTTTCCCCCGGACACCACCTGGGAACACCATATATTTT.

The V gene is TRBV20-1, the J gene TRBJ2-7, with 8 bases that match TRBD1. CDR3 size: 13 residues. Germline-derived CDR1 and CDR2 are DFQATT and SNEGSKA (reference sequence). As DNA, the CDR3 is TGCAGAGTTCCATCTGACAGGGGAGACGAGCAGTACTTC. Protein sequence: CRVPSDRGDEQYF.

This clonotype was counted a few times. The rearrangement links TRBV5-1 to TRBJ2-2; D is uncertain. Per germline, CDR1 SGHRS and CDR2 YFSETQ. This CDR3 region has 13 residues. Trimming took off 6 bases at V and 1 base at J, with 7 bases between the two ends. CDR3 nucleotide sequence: TGCGCCAGCAAGGTGGAGAACACCGGGGAGCTGTTTTTT. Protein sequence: CASKVENTGELFF.

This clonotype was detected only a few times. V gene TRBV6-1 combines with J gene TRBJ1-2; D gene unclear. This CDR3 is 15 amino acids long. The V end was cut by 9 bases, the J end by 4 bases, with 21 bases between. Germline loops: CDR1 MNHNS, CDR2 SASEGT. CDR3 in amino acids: CASRTIREKGYGYTF. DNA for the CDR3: TGTGCCAGTCGAACGATCCGGGAAAAGGGCTATGGCTACACCTTC.

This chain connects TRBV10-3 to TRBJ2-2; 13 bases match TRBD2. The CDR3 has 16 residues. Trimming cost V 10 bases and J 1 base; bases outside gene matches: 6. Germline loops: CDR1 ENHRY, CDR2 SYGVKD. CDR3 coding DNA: TGTGCCACTACCGGGACTAGCGGGGAGAACACCGGGGAGCTGTTTTTT. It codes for CATTGTSGENTGELFF.

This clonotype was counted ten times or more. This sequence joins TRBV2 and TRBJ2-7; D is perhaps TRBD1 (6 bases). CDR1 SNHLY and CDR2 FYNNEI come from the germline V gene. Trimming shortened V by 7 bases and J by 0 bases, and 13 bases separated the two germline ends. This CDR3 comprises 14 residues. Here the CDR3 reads CASMVTGNSYEQYF. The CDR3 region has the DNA TGTGCCAGCATGGTTACAGGGAACTCCTACGAGCAGTACTTC.